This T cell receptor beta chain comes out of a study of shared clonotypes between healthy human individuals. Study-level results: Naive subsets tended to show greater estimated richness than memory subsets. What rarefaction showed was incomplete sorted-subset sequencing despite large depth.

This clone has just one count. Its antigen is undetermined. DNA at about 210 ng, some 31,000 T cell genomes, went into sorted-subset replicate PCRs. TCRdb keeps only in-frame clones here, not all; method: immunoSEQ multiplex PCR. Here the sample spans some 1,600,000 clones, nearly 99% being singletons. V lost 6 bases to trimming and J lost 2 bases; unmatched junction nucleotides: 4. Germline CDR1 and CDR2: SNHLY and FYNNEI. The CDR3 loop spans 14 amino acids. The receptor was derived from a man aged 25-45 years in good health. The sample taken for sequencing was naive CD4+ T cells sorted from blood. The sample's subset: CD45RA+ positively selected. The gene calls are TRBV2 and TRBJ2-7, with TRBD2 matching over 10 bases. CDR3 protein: CASRRTSGTYEQYF. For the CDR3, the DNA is TGTGCCAGCAGAAGGACTAGCGGCACCTACGAGCAGTACTTC. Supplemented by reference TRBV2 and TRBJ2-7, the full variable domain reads EPEVTQTPSHQVTQMGQEVILRCVPISNHLYFYWYRQILGQKVEFLVSFYNNEISEKSEIFDDQFSVERPDGSNFTLKIRSTKLEDSAMYFCASRRTSGTYEQYFGPGTRLTVT.